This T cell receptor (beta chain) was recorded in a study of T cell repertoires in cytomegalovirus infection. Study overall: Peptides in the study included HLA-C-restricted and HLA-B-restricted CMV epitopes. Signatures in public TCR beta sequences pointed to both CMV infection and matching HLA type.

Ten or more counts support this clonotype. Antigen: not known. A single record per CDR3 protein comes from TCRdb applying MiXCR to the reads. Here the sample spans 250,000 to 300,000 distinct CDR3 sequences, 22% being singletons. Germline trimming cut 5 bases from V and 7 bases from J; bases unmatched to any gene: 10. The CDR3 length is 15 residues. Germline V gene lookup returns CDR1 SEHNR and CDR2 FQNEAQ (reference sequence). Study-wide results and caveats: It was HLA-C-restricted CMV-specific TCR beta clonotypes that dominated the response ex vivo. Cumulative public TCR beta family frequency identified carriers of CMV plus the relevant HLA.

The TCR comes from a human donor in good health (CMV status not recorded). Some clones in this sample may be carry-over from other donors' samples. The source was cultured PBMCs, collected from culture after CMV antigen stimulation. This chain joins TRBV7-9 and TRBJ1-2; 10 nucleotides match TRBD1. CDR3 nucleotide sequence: TGTGCCAGCAGCCCACCGGGACAGGGGTTATCTGGCTACACCTTC. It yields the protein CASSPPGQGLSGYTF.